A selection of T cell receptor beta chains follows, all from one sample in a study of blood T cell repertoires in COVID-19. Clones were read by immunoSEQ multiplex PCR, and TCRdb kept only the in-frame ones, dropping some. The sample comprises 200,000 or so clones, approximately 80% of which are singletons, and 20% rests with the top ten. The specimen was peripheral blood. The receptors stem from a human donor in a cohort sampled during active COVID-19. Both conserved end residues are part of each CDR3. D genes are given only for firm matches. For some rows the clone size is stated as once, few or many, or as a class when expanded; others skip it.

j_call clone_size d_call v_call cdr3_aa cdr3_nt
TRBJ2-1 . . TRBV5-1 CASSRGAGMRGPSYNEQFF TGCGCCAGCAGCAGAGGGGCAGGCATGCGGGGGCCCTCCTACAATGAGCAGTTCTTC
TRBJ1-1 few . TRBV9 CASSARYRGAMNTEAFF TGTGCCAGCAGCGCTCGATACCGGGGGGCCATGAACACTGAAGCTTTCTTT
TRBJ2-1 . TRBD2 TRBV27 CASSFGGRAYFTNEQFF TGTGCCAGCAGTTTTGGTGGGAGGGCCTATTTTACCAATGAGCAGTTCTTC
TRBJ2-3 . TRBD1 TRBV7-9 CASSSGQGSHTQYF TGTGCCAGCAGCTCTGGACAGGGGTCGCATACGCAGTATTTT
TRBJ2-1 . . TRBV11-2 CASSLLGAYSYNEQFF TGTGCCAGCAGTCTATTGGGAGCCTACTCCTACAATGAGCAGTTCTTC
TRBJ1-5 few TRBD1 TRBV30 CAWGTGSNQPQHF TGTGCCTGGGGGACAGGGAGCAATCAGCCCCAGCATTTT
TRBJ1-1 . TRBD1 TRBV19 CASSLMTDRARVTEAFF TGTGCCAGTAGTCTGATGACGGACAGGGCCCGGGTCACTGAAGCTTTCTTT
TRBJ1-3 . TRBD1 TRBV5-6 CASSFGTGPFGNTIYF TGTGCCAGCAGCTTTGGGACAGGCCCCTTTGGAAACACCATATATTTT
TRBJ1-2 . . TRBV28 CASSFPANYGYTF TGTGCCAGCAGTTTTCCGGCTAACTATGGCTACACCTTC
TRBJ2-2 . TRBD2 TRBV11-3 CASSRGLAGGNTGELFF TGTGCCAGCAGTCGTGGACTAGCGGGAGGTAACACCGGGGAGCTGTTTTTT
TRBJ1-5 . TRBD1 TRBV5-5 CASSTTGTASNQPQHF TGTGCCAGCAGCACGACCGGGACAGCTAGCAATCAGCCCCAGCATTTT
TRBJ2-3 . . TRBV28 CASTKIGTLQTDTQYF TGTGCCAGCACAAAAATTGGGACTCTCCAGACAGATACGCAGTATTTT
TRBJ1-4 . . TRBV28 CASSPPDEKLFF TGTGCCAGCAGTCCCCCGGATGAAAAACTGTTTTTT
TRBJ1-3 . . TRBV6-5 CASRPPAGSGNTIYF TGTGCCAGCAGACCACCGGCAGGGTCTGGAAACACCATATATTTT
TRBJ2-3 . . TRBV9 CASSVGLGTLSTDTQYF TGTGCCAGCAGCGTAGGTCTCGGGACTCTTTCCACAGATACGCAGTATTTT
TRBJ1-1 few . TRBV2 CASSARQLNTEAFF TGTGCCAGCAGTGCCCGACAGTTAAACACTGAAGCTTTCTTT